One T cell receptor beta chain is described in this entry. Its antigen remains undetermined. Per-base qualities were not stored, and no clone one base away is much larger. These data come from a study of blood T cell repertoires in COVID-19 (dated by TCRdb to about 2020). With regard to the full study: The collaborator samples originated in the United States, Italy and Spain and spanned the acute and convalescent phases of COVID-19. The prospective study material was composed of cDNA or gDNA derived from T cells, B-cell-depleted T cells, or PBMCs. Subjects who had been exposed to COVID-19, were actively infected with it, or had recovered from it provided the deeply sampled blood TCRbeta repertoires that made up the dataset. The repertoires were made available in a free public database intended to serve as a resource for research on the immune response to SARS-CoV-2. Samples were obtained from the ongoing ImmuneRACE study (first 160 participants) and from 1,200 or so subjects provided by 6 global collaborators. Sample metadata almost always included a de-identified subject ID, COVID-19 status, age in years and sex. HLA class I and class II types, where available, came from metadata supplied by the sample provider rather than from assay-based typing. Results the study describes overall, beyond this receptor: How much clinical and demographic metadata was included differed by source and by participant, and the metadata was provided uncurated.

TCRbeta CDR3 regions were amplified from genomic DNA using the immunoSEQ Assay, a bias-controlled multiplex PCR. The paper's processing steps were these. Nucleated cell counts per sample were estimated from amplification of reference gene primers within the assay. Sequence reads were collapsed and filtered to measure the absolute abundance of every unique TCRbeta CDR3 rearrangement. Productive Simpson clonality was computed per sample as the square root of Simpson's diversity index over productive rearrangements. Held by TCRdb, this immuneACCESS table contains in-frame sequences only and omits some clones. Under half of the omission traces to an unresolved V gene where checked; the cause of the rest is unknown. V, J and clone size reflect that table, while D and trimming were determined from the DNA. This sample has 200,000 to 250,000 clones in its table, and 70% to 90% of those were observed once. The leading ten clones occupy approximately 10% of the sample.

Participants in the prospective study were enrolled through a virtual design, were aged roughly 18 to 100 years, and lived in approximately 25 United States geographic areas. Cohort assignment in the prospective study relied on participant-reported clinical history from a screening survey and a study questionnaire. ImmuneRACE Cohort 3 recovered participants were defined by two consecutive negative NP/OP PCR tests, healthcare professional clearance, or symptom resolution. In the prospective study, mobile phlebotomists collected whole blood, serum and a nasopharyngeal or oropharyngeal swab from each participant. Prospective study participants could optionally give additional blood draws and questionnaires over a 2-month period. Prospective study blood samples were shipped either frozen or at room temperature before DNA extraction. CDR1 and CDR2 are read off the germline V gene as SGHNT and YENEEA. The CDR3, cysteine through phenylalanine, is 16 amino acids long. Only the CDR3 DNA is retained, 48 bases long and in frame from the first base. V and J are trimmed by 5 bases and 0 bases, and the gene matches miss 7 bases of the junction.

The TCR sequence derives from a young man who had recovered from COVID-19. The specimen sequenced was PBMCs or T cells enriched from blood (not recorded which). The V and J genes are TRBV11-3 and TRBJ2-1; TRBD1 lines up with 7 middle nucleotides. The bases read TGTGCCAGCAGCAGCGACAGGGTGAGCTCCTACAATGAGCAGTTCTTC. Its protein product is CASSSDRVSSYNEQFF.